This T cell receptor (beta chain) derives from a study of T cells after yellow fever vaccination. Study outcomes and limitations: Some clonotypes, a small share, were shared between CD4 and CD8 compartments.

V dropped 1 base and J dropped 5 bases, with 9 bases sitting between them. The CDR3 covers 13 residues. Germline V gene lookup returns CDR1 SGHDT and CDR2 YYEEEE. TCRdb reprocessed the 5' RACE reads via MiXCR and lists one record per CDR3 protein. In the table there are 300,000 to 350,000 distinct CDR3 sequences, about 7.8% of which are singletons. This clonotype showed up many times. Its target is unknown. The source was PBMCs, collected more than 35 days after the first yellow fever vaccination. The gene calls are TRBV5-6 and TRBJ2-5; the D is unclear. The receptor was isolated from a young man who received the YFV17D yellow fever vaccine. CDR3 sequence reads: CASSLSLRETQYF. The CDR3 nucleotides read TGTGCCAGCAGCTTGTCCCTAAGGGAGACCCAGTACTTC.